The present T cell receptor (beta chain) was sequenced within a study of blood T cell repertoires in COVID-19 (dated by TCRdb to the early 2020s). Study-level background: Samples covering the acute and convalescent phases of COVID-19 were provided by collaborators in the United States, Italy and Spain. The prospective study material was composed of cDNA or gDNA derived from T cells, B-cell-depleted T cells, or PBMCs. Subjects who had been exposed to COVID-19, were actively infected with it, or had recovered from it provided the deeply sampled blood TCRbeta repertoires that made up the dataset. The repertoires were released in a freely available public database meant as a resource for research on the immune response to SARS-CoV-2. Samples came from the ongoing ImmuneRACE study (first 160 participants) plus 1,254 subjects from 6 global collaborators. Sample metadata almost always included a de-identified subject ID, COVID-19 status, age in years and sex. Where available, HLA class I and class II types were obtained from metadata supplied by the sample provider rather than from assay-based typing. What the study reported, not specific to this receptor: Clinical and demographic metadata were provided uncurated, with the amount varying by source and participant.

CDR1 and CDR2 were assigned from the germline V gene as MNHEY and SVGAGI. Trimming at the junction amounts to 4 bases on V and 0 bases on J, and the germline ends lie 9 bases apart. The CDR3 contains 14 residues, cysteine and phenylalanine counted. This entry keeps only the CDR3 DNA: 42 bases, framed from base 1. TCRbeta CDR3 regions were amplified from genomic DNA by means of the immunoSEQ Assay, a bias-controlled multiplex PCR. In the authors' own workflow: Nucleated cell counts per sample were estimated from amplification of reference gene primers within the assay. To quantify the absolute abundance of each unique TCRbeta CDR3 rearrangement, sequence reads were collapsed and filtered. Productive Simpson clonality was computed per sample as the square root of Simpson's diversity index over productive rearrangements. In its TCRdb copy, this immuneACCESS table keeps in-frame sequences only and misses some clones. Where compared with another copy, unresolved V genes explain less than half of these, and the others have no known cause. V and J calls and clone size are copied from that table; D and trimming were computed from the DNA. Present in this sample are tens of thousands of clones, approximately 70% of which were seen just once. Clones ranked in the top ten supply around 6.5% of the sample.

A note on this clone: Its binding antigen is unknown. Base qualities are not recorded, but no much larger clone differs from it by a single base.

Whole blood was collected in K2EDTA tubes by collaborating institutions according to the institutions' own protocols. Collaborator samples were shipped for TCRbeta analysis as frozen whole blood, isolated PBMCs, or DNA extracted from either sample type. Sequenced: peripheral blood. This TCR was recovered from an elderly man with acute or convalescent COVID-19. The sequence is built from TRBV6-5 and TRBJ1-1; D gene: possibly TRBD1, on 6 matching bases. The CDR3 corresponds to CASSSRQVNTEAFF. The nucleotides are TGTGCCAGCAGTTCCAGACAGGTGAACACTGAAGCTTTCTTT.